The entry below gives a single T cell receptor (beta chain) sequence along with its context. Its target is unknown. This sample's treatment: oral pan-JAK inhibitor, 5-10 mg twice daily. Collected material from alopecia areata patients comprised lesional scalp punch biopsies and peripheral blood. This record belongs to a study of CD8+ T cells in alopecia areata. Study in general: Treated patients swallowed 5 to 10 mg of oral tofacitinib twice daily. Study-wide results and limits: Sequences from scalp samples also cover resident alphabeta T cells of normal skin. Expanded CD8+ clones among the top 100, and scalp clonality, were significantly decreased by tofacitinib.

Extracted RNA was reverse transcribed, and the resulting cDNA served as sequencing template. Here immunoSEQ multiplex PCR was the method, and the copy in TCRdb shows in-frame clones only, minus some. The table lists some 190,000 clones, roughly 46% of them singletons. The V end was cut by 5 bases, the J end by 1 base, with 12 bases between. Germline V gives CDR1 MDHEN, CDR2 SYDVKM. The length of the CDR3 is 14 residues. The sequencing used CD8+ T cells sorted from blood, collected at week 52, from a patient treated with tofacitinib. The J gene is TRBJ2-7, the V gene TRBV28; D gene ambiguous. The TCR originated in a human donor with alopecia areata. The CDR3 region is CASSVILGSYEQYF. CDR3 nucleotide sequence: TGTGCCAGCAGTGTGATACTCGGGTCCTACGAGCAGTACTTC. Based on the CDR3 plus reference TRBV28 and TRBJ2-7, the full variable domain is DVKVTQSSRYLVKRTGEKVFLECVQDMDHENMFWYRQDPGLGLRLIYFSYDVKMKEKGDIPEGYSVSREKKERFSLILESASTNQTSMYLCASSVILGSYEQYFGPGTRLTVT.